A selection of T cell receptor beta chains follows, all from one sample in a study of shared clonotypes between healthy human individuals. Sequencing was performed with immunoSEQ multiplex PCR; in TCRdb, only in-frame clones are kept and a portion is missing. The data contain 2 million to 2.5 million clones, approximately 95% of them seen just once; the ten biggest clones take up around 0.13%. Material for sequencing was naive CD4+ T cells sorted from blood. The source of these receptors is a man younger than 35 in good health. The CDR3 runs from the conserved cysteine through the conserved F or W. A D gene is named only where the DNA matches it firmly. Clone size is stated in some rows and not others, as once, few, many or a class when expanded.

j_gene: TRBJ2-3; abundance: -; v_gene: TRBV10-1; d_gene: TRBD2; CDR3nt: TGCGCCAGCAGTGGGGGACTAGCGGGCGGTTTGGATACGCAGTATTTT; CDR3aa: CASSGGLAGGLDTQYF
j_gene: TRBJ1-6; abundance: -; v_gene: TRBV2; d_gene: TRBD1; CDR3nt: TGTGCCAGCACCCTGACAGGGGGGAATTCACCCCTCCACTTT; CDR3aa: CASTLTGGNSPLHF
j_gene: TRBJ1-1; abundance: -; v_gene: TRBV4-1; d_gene: -; CDR3nt: TGCGCCAGCAGCTCCTTGGCCCGGTACACTGAAGCTTTCTTT; CDR3aa: CASSSLARYTEAFF
j_gene: TRBJ1-6; abundance: -; v_gene: TRBV6-5; d_gene: -; CDR3nt: -; CDR3aa: CASSVGPGSPLHF
j_gene: TRBJ2-2; abundance: -; v_gene: TRBV5-1; d_gene: -; CDR3nt: TGCGCCAGCAATCCCTTTGCCGTCGACGGGGAGCTGTTTTTT; CDR3aa: CASNPFAVDGELFF
j_gene: TRBJ1-2; abundance: -; v_gene: TRBV19; d_gene: -; CDR3nt: TGTGCCAGTAGTATTGGCAGGGACTATGGCTACACCTTC; CDR3aa: CASSIGRDYGYTF
j_gene: TRBJ1-1; abundance: -; v_gene: TRBV2; d_gene: -; CDR3nt: TGTGCCACCGTCGTAGAAGTGAACACTGAAGCTTTCTTT; CDR3aa: CATVVEVNTEAFF
j_gene: TRBJ2-3; abundance: -; v_gene: TRBV30; d_gene: -; CDR3nt: TGTGCCTGGAGACTCAGAATGGGTGGACGAGCAGATACGCAGTATTTT; CDR3aa: CAWRLRMGGRADTQYF
j_gene: TRBJ2-2; abundance: -; v_gene: TRBV7-2; d_gene: -; CDR3nt: TGTGCCAGCAGCCTGCTAGGTGGCGGGGAGCTGTTTTTT; CDR3aa: CASSLLGGGELFF
j_gene: TRBJ2-3; abundance: -; v_gene: TRBV7-2; d_gene: TRBD2; CDR3nt: TGTGCCAGCAGTCCCAAGGTTAGCGGGAGGCCCCCAGATACGCAGTATTTT; CDR3aa: CASSPKVSGRPPDTQYF
j_gene: TRBJ2-7; abundance: -; v_gene: TRBV7-2; d_gene: -; CDR3nt: TGTGCCAGCAGCTTAGAAGGCAGCCCAGCCTACGAGCAGTACTTC; CDR3aa: CASSLEGSPAYEQYF
j_gene: TRBJ1-3; abundance: -; v_gene: TRBV10-3; d_gene: -; CDR3nt: TGTGCCATCAGTGAGTCATTGAGCTCTGGAAACACCATATATTTT; CDR3aa: CAISESLSSGNTIYF
j_gene: TRBJ1-1; abundance: -; v_gene: TRBV30; d_gene: -; CDR3nt: TGTGCCTGGGGGGACGGGAGGAACACTGAAGCTTTCTTT; CDR3aa: CAWGDGRNTEAFF
j_gene: TRBJ2-2; abundance: -; v_gene: TRBV19; d_gene: -; CDR3nt: TGTGCCGCTGGAGGGCGAGGCACCGGGGAGCTGTTTTTT; CDR3aa: CAAGGRGTGELFF
j_gene: TRBJ1-1; abundance: once; v_gene: TRBV6-6; d_gene: -; CDR3nt: TGTGCCAGCAATCGGGAGAACACTGAAGCTTTCTTT; CDR3aa: CASNRENTEAFF
j_gene: TRBJ2-6; abundance: -; v_gene: TRBV5-6; d_gene: TRBD1; CDR3nt: TGTGCCAGCAGCCCGGGACAGGGTAGATCTGGGGCCAACGTCCTGACTTTC; CDR3aa: CASSPGQGRSGANVLTF
j_gene: TRBJ1-5; abundance: -; v_gene: TRBV10-2; d_gene: -; CDR3nt: TGCGCCAGCAGTGAGTCGCGACAGAGGGTTGTGGATCAGCCCCAGCATTTT; CDR3aa: CASSESRQRVVDQPQHF
j_gene: TRBJ1-6; abundance: -; v_gene: TRBV6-6; d_gene: -; CDR3nt: TGTGCCAGCAGTTTAGGGGCTGGGGGTTCACCCCTCCACTTT; CDR3aa: CASSLGAGGSPLHF
j_gene: TRBJ2-7; abundance: -; v_gene: TRBV5-1; d_gene: TRBD1; CDR3nt: TGCGCCAGCCACACCGGGACAGGGGGTTCCTACGAGCAGTACTTC; CDR3aa: CASHTGTGGSYEQYF
j_gene: TRBJ1-2; abundance: -; v_gene: TRBV27; d_gene: -; CDR3nt: TGTGCCAGCAGTTTACGGGGGGCGGGCTATGGCTACACCTTC; CDR3aa: CASSLRGAGYGYTF
j_gene: TRBJ1-2; abundance: -; v_gene: TRBV5-6; d_gene: -; CDR3nt: TGTGCCAGCAGCATCCGGGACATATCTGGCTACACCTTC; CDR3aa: CASSIRDISGYTF
j_gene: TRBJ1-6; abundance: -; v_gene: TRBV18; d_gene: TRBD1; CDR3nt: TGTGCCAGCTCACCGAGGACAGGGATGGGGAATTCACCCCTCCACTTT; CDR3aa: CASSPRTGMGNSPLHF
j_gene: TRBJ2-7; abundance: once; v_gene: TRBV6-1; d_gene: -; CDR3nt: TGTGCCAGCAGTGAAGGGACAGTTACGAAGCAGTACTTC; CDR3aa: CASSEGTVTKQYF
j_gene: TRBJ2-5; abundance: -; v_gene: TRBV30; d_gene: -; CDR3nt: -; CDR3aa: CAWSWGQGNF
j_gene: TRBJ2-1; abundance: -; v_gene: TRBV27; d_gene: -; CDR3nt: TGTGCCAGCAGTCCGGGACTGCCCCTTAACGGTGAGCAGTTCTTC; CDR3aa: CASSPGLPLNGEQFF
j_gene: TRBJ1-4; abundance: -; v_gene: TRBV7-2; d_gene: -; CDR3nt: TGTGCCAGCAGCTTAGGACCCTCGGGGCGCTCCTACGGAAAACTGTTTTTT; CDR3aa: CASSLGPSGRSYGKLFF
j_gene: TRBJ2-1; abundance: -; v_gene: TRBV30; d_gene: -; CDR3nt: TGTGCCTGGAACGCTTATAGCGGCAACTACAATGAGCAGTTCTTC; CDR3aa: CAWNAYSGNYNEQFF
j_gene: TRBJ2-3; abundance: -; v_gene: TRBV18; d_gene: TRBD2; CDR3nt: TGTGCCAGCTCACCGTCCCAGGGACTAGCGCAAGATACGCAGTATTTT; CDR3aa: CASSPSQGLAQDTQYF
j_gene: TRBJ2-7; abundance: -; v_gene: TRBV7-2; d_gene: -; CDR3nt: TGTGCCAGCAGCTTAGAACACAGCTACGAGCAGTACTTC; CDR3aa: CASSLEHSYEQYF
j_gene: TRBJ1-1; abundance: -; v_gene: TRBV5-4; d_gene: -; CDR3nt: TGTGCCAGCAGCTTGGGTGGGGGGCGAGACACTGAAGCTTTCTTT; CDR3aa: CASSLGGGRDTEAFF
j_gene: TRBJ2-3; abundance: -; v_gene: TRBV11-3; d_gene: TRBD1; CDR3nt: TGTGCCAGCTCACTACTAGGGGGCTCCACAGATACGCAGTATTTT; CDR3aa: CASSLLGGSTDTQYF
j_gene: TRBJ1-6; abundance: -; v_gene: TRBV5-6; d_gene: -; CDR3nt: TGTGCCAGCAGCTTAAGCCCGGACAGTAATTCACCCCTCCACTTT; CDR3aa: CASSLSPDSNSPLHF
j_gene: TRBJ1-3; abundance: -; v_gene: TRBV20-1; d_gene: -; CDR3nt: TGCAGTGCTAGAGATCTTCCCTATTTGTATTTT; CDR3aa: CSARDLPYLYF
j_gene: TRBJ2-1; abundance: -; v_gene: TRBV4-1; d_gene: -; CDR3nt: TGCGCCAGCAGCCACCCATTACGCGATTCCTACAATGAGCAGTTCTTC; CDR3aa: CASSHPLRDSYNEQFF
j_gene: TRBJ2-2; abundance: -; v_gene: TRBV2; d_gene: TRBD2; CDR3nt: TGTGCCAGCAGGTGGGACTACGCGAACACCGGGGAGCTGTTTTTT; CDR3aa: CASRWDYANTGELFF
j_gene: TRBJ1-4; abundance: -; v_gene: TRBV6-5; d_gene: TRBD1; CDR3nt: TGTGCCAGCAGTACAGGGGGACCGAATAATGAAAAACTGTTTTTT; CDR3aa: CASSTGGPNNEKLFF
j_gene: TRBJ1-6; abundance: few; v_gene: TRBV5-1; d_gene: -; CDR3nt: TGCGCCAGCAGCTCCGAATTTGGACTGTACGATAATTCACCCCTCCACTTT; CDR3aa: CASSSEFGLYDNSPLHF
j_gene: TRBJ2-7; abundance: -; v_gene: TRBV19; d_gene: TRBD1; CDR3nt: TGTGCCAGTAGAGGGACAGGGGGCTCTCTCGAGCAGTACTTC; CDR3aa: CASRGTGGSLEQYF
j_gene: TRBJ2-5; abundance: -; v_gene: TRBV6-1; d_gene: TRBD2; CDR3nt: TGTGCCAGCAGTGAAGCGCGGGAGGGCCGGGGGGAGACCCAGTACTTC; CDR3aa: CASSEAREGRGETQYF
j_gene: TRBJ1-3; abundance: -; v_gene: TRBV19; d_gene: -; CDR3nt: TGTGCCAGTAGTACACAGGGTCCGGAAGGTGGAAACACCATATATTTT; CDR3aa: CASSTQGPEGGNTIYF
j_gene: TRBJ2-1; abundance: -; v_gene: TRBV5-4; d_gene: TRBD2; CDR3nt: TGTGCCAGCAGCAAGGATAGCGGGAGGGAAAACAATGAGCAGTTCTTC; CDR3aa: CASSKDSGRENNEQFF
j_gene: TRBJ1-3; abundance: once; v_gene: TRBV9; d_gene: -; CDR3nt: TGTGCCAGCAGCGCGTTCTCTGGAAACACCATATATTTT; CDR3aa: CASSAFSGNTIYF
j_gene: TRBJ1-1; abundance: -; v_gene: TRBV5-5; d_gene: -; CDR3nt: TGTGCCAGCAGCGCCACAGGGTACACTGAAGCTTTCTTT; CDR3aa: CASSATGYTEAFF
j_gene: TRBJ1-2; abundance: -; v_gene: TRBV7-9; d_gene: TRBD1; CDR3nt: TGTGCCAGCAGCTCGGCGGCCGGGACAGGGACTGGCTACACCTTC; CDR3aa: CASSSAAGTGTGYTF
j_gene: TRBJ1-2; abundance: few; v_gene: TRBV28; d_gene: TRBD1; CDR3nt: TGTGCCAGCAGTTCAGGGGACAGCCTGGGGAATGGCTACACCTTC; CDR3aa: CASSSGDSLGNGYTF
j_gene: TRBJ2-7; abundance: -; v_gene: TRBV7-2; d_gene: -; CDR3nt: TGTGCCAGCAGCGACATAAATCTGTTCCCCTACGAGCAGTACTTC; CDR3aa: CASSDINLFPYEQYF
j_gene: TRBJ2-2; abundance: -; v_gene: TRBV5-1; d_gene: TRBD1; CDR3nt: TGCGCCAGCAGCTCCGACAGGGCGAACACCGGGGAGCTGTTTTTT; CDR3aa: CASSSDRANTGELFF
j_gene: TRBJ2-4; abundance: -; v_gene: TRBV5-1; d_gene: -; CDR3nt: TGCGCCAGCAGCTTGGCACCTGGGCCGTGGGACATTCAGTACTTC; CDR3aa: CASSLAPGPWDIQYF
j_gene: TRBJ2-1; abundance: -; v_gene: TRBV5-1; d_gene: -; CDR3nt: TGCGCCAGCAGCCCAGACCCGAGCTCCTACAATGAGCAGTTCTTC; CDR3aa: CASSPDPSSYNEQFF
j_gene: TRBJ1-2; abundance: -; v_gene: TRBV18; d_gene: -; CDR3nt: TGTGCCAGCTCACCAGGGCCGAACTATGGCTACACCTTC; CDR3aa: CASSPGPNYGYTF
j_gene: TRBJ2-6; abundance: -; v_gene: TRBV28; d_gene: TRBD1; CDR3nt: TGTGCCAGCACCGGGGCAGGGGGCTTCTCTGGGGCCAACGTCCTGACTTTC; CDR3aa: CASTGAGGFSGANVLTF
j_gene: TRBJ2-5; abundance: few; v_gene: TRBV7-9; d_gene: -; CDR3nt: TGTGCCAGCAGCTTAGACTCCCCAACCCAGTACTTC; CDR3aa: CASSLDSPTQYF